Given below is one TCR beta chain in context. The antigen is not known. The data were obtained in a study of beta chain features in type 1 diabetes. Of the isolated RNA, all was reverse transcribed, and so the sequenced material was expressed TCRB transcripts. Method: immunoSEQ multiplex PCR; TCRdb's copy keeps in-frame clones and lacks some. This repertoire shows hundreds of thousands of clones, roughly a tenth found once; its top ten account for about 0.018%. This CDR3 spans 14 amino acids. CDR1 and CDR2 (germline): LNHNV, YYDKDF (reference sequence). V shed 1 base, J shed 8 bases, and the junction held 7 bases outside the gene matches. Study-wide results and caveats: At VDJ recombination sites, type 1 diabetes patients had fewer insertions and more deleted nucleotides. A moderate, significant TCRB CDR3 shortening appeared in type 1 diabetes across four CD4+ subsets.

V gene TRBV15 combines with J gene TRBJ1-1; 7 positions agree with TRBD1. Material: naive CD4+ T cells from blood. This clonotype originated in a man aged 25 to 45 with type 1 diabetes. CDR3 in amino acids: CATSRGDSLPEAFF. For the CDR3, the DNA is TGTGCCACCAGCAGAGGGGACAGCCTCCCCGAAGCTTTCTTT.